One T cell receptor (beta chain) is described in this entry. Regarding treatment: some 20 received Ad26.COV2.S at low or high dose, single or two shots; several received placebo; per-sample allocation not given. The samples were gathered on day 63 after the first injection of vaccine or placebo. An Ad26 vector expressing Wuhan-strain SARS-CoV-2 spike constituted the vaccine. Per the germline V gene, CDR1 is SGDLS and CDR2 is YYNGEE. The germline V and J ends were trimmed by 3 bases and 1 base, with 16 bases remaining between them. The CDR3 contains 16 residues. The sample belongs to a study of Ad26.COV2.S vaccination and SARS-CoV-2 variants. The method was immunoSEQ multiplex PCR; TCRdb's version includes in-frame clones alone and lacks a portion of them. This table has some 420,000 clones, 88% appearing once.

V and J are TRBV9 and TRBJ2-5, with D perhaps assigned TRBD1 or TRBD2 (5 bases each). The sequencing used peripheral blood, collected in a trial of Ad26.COV2.S vaccine versus placebo. The TCR sequence derives from a person between 18 and 65 years old who received the Ad26.COV2.S COVID-19 vaccine or a placebo. In nucleotides, the CDR3 is TGTGCCAGCAGCGCGAAGGGGATGAGGGGCCAAGAGACCCAGTACTTC. It codes for CASSAKGMRGQETQYF.